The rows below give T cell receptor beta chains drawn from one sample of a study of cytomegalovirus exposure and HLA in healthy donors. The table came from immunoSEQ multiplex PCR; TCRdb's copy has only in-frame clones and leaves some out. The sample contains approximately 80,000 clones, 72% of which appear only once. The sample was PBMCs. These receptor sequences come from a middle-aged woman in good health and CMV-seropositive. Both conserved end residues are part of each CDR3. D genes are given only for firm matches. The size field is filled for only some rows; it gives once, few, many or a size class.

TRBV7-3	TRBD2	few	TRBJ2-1	CASSPRLAAYNEQFF
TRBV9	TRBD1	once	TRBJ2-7	CASSVEQGNYEQYF
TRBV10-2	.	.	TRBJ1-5	CASSESTGNQPQHF
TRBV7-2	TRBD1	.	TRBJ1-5	CASSQGTVNQPQHF
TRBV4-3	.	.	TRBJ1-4	CASSQDLGVAEKLFF
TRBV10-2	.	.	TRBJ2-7	CASSENRRSSYEQYF
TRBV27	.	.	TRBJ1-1	CASSLSLNTEAFF
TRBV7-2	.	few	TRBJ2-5	CASRLQQETQYF
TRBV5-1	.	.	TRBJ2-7	CASTTGSMGSYEQYF
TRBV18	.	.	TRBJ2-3	CASSPWTVSTDTQYF
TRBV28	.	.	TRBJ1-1	CASRSGVSTEAFF
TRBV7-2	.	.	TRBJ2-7	CASRTRGWGRFFDEQYF
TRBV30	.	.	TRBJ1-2	CAWTGGGFYGYTF
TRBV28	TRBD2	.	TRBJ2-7	CASSPPSGRARGGVEQYF
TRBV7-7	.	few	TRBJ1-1	CASSPLGLEAFF
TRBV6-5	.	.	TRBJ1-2	CASRPGQSTNYGYTF
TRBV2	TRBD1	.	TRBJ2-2	CASSGLRRGLDTGELFF
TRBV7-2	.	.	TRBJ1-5	CASSLDREGGQPQHF
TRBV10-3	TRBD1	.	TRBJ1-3	CAIKSTGSLSGNTIYF
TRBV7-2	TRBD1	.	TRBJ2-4	CASSSSRQGSIQYF
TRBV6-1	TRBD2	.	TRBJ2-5	CASSEGHETSGGQYF
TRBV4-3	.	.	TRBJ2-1	CASSPSRIGRNEQFF
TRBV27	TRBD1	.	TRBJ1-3	CASSPTTGRMTGNTIYF
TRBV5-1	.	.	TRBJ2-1	CASTTSGINNEQFF
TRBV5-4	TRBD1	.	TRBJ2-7	CASSRRDRISEQYF
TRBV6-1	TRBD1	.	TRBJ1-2	CASRRDSGRYGYTF
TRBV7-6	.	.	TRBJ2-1	CASSLARRWSDEQFF
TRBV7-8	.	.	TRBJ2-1	CASSLQYEQFF
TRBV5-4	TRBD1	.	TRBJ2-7	CASSPNAGTGRHEQYF